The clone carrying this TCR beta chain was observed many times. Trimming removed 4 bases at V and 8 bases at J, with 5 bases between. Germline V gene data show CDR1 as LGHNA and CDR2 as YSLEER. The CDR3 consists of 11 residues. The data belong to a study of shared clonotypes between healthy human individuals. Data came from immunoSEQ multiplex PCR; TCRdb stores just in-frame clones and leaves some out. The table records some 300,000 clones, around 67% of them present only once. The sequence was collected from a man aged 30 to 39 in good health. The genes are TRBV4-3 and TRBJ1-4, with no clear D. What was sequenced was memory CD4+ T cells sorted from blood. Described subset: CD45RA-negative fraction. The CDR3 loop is CASSLGEKLFF. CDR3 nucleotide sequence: TGCGCCAGCAGCCTAGGCGAAAAACTGTTTTTT.